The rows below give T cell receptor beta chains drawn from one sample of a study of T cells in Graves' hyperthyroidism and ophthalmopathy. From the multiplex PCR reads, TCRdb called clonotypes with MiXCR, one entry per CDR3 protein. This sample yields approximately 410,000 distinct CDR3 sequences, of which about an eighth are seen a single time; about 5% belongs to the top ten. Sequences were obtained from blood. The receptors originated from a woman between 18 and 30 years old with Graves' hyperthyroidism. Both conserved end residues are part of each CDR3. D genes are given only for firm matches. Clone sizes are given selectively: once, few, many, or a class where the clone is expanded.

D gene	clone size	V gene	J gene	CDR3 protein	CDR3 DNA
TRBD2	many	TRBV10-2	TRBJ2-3	CASSDPTGLAGGGSTDTQYF	TGCGCCAGCAGTGACCCGACCGGACTAGCGGGAGGGGGTAGCACAGATACGCAGTATTTT
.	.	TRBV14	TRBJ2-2	CASSQVLGGTGELFF	TGTGCCAGCAGCCAAGTCCTCGGGGGCACCGGGGAGCTGTTTTTT
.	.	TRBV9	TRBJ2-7	CASSVGLNNPYEQYF	TGTGCCAGCAGCGTAGGACTGAATAACCCCTACGAGCAGTACTTC
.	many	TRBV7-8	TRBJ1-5	CASSASGTSPQHF	TGTGCCAGCAGCGCGTCCGGGACATCCCCCCAGCATTTT
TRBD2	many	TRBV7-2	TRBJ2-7	CASSGTSGRVAGYEQYF	TGTGCCAGCAGCGGTACTAGCGGGAGGGTAGCGGGGTACGAGCAGTACTTC
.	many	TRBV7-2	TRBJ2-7	CASSAGTASYEQYF	TGTGCCAGCAGCGCGGGGACAGCCTCCTACGAGCAGTACTTC
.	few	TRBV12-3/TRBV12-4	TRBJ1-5	CASSLRDVAGQPQHF	TGTGCCAGCAGTTTACGGGACGTCGCAGGTCAGCCCCAGCATTTT
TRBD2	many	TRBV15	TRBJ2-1	CATSGRLAGDAEQFF	TGTGCCACCAGCGGGAGACTAGCGGGAGACGCTGAGCAGTTCTTC
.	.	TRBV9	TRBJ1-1	CASSPYSPSRATEAFF	TGTGCCAGCAGCCCCTATTCTCCGTCCCGGGCCACTGAAGCTTTCTTT
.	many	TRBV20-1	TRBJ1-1	CSAKTGLDTEAFF	TGCAGTGCTAAGACAGGCCTGGACACTGAAGCTTTCTTT
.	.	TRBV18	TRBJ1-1	CAGSPRRPVQAFF	TGTGCCGGCTCACCACGACGGCCCGTCCAGGCTTTCTTT
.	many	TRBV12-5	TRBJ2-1	CASGFPGGSVVDEQFF	TGTGCTAGTGGTTTCCCCGGAGGGAGCGTAGTGGATGAGCAGTTCTTC
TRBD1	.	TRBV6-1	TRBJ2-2	CASRGQGRSGELFF	TGTGCCAGCAGGGGACAGGGAAGATCCGGGGAGCTGTTTTTT
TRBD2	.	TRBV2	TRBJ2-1	CASRLRAGTSARYEQFF	TGTGCCAGCAGACTGAGGGCCGGGACTAGCGCGAGGTATGAGCAGTTCTTC
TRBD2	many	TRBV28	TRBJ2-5	CASSFLAGRGTQYF	TGTGCCAGCAGTTTCCTAGCGGGAAGAGGGACCCAGTACTTC
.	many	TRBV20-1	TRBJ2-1	CSASKVHEQFF	TGCAGTGCTAGTAAGGTCCATGAGCAGTTCTTC
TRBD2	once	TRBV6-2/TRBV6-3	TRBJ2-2	CASRSTGGITGELFF	TGTGCCAGCCGATCGACGGGGGGGATCACCGGGGAGCTGTTTTTT
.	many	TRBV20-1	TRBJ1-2	CSARDLAYGYTF	TGCAGTGCTAGAGATCTAGCGTATGGCTACACCTTC
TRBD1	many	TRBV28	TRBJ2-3	CASTLGGTGGASDTQYF	TGTGCCAGCACCCTAGGCGGGACAGGGGGCGCATCAGATACGCAGTATTTT
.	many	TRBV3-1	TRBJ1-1	CASSLLDARKAFF	TGTGCCAGCAGCCTCCTTGATGCGCGTAAAGCTTTCTTT
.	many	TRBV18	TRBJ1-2	CASSQGAGADYGYTF	TGTGCCAGCTCACAGGGAGCAGGGGCCGACTATGGCTACACCTTC
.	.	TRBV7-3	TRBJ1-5	CASSLIPGGPGQPQHF	TGTGCCAGCAGCTTAATTCCCGGGGGACCGGGTCAGCCCCAGCATTTT
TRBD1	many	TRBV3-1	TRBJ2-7	CASSPRTGYEYEQYF	TGTGCCAGCAGCCCTCGGACAGGGTATGAGTACGAGCAGTACTTC
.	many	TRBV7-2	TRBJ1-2	CASSLAQDGYTF	TGTGCCAGCAGCTTAGCTCAAGATGGCTACACCTTC
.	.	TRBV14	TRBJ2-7	CASSQVVGVVYEQYF	TGTGCCAGCAGCCAAGTTGTCGGCGTCGTCTACGAGCAGTACTTC
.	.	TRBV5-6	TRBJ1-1	CASSGQRAEAFF	TGTGCCAGCAGCGGACAGCGGGCTGAAGCTTTCTTT
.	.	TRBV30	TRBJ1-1	CALGGVNTEAFF	TGTGCATTAGGAGGGGTGAACACTGAAGCTTTCTTT
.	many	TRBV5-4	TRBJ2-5	CASSWKSANQETQYF	TGTGCCAGCAGCTGGAAAAGCGCGAACCAAGAGACCCAGTACTTC
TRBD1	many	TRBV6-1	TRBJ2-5	CASSATRLQGGETQYF	TGTGCCAGCAGCGCCACTCGGCTACAGGGGGGAGAGACCCAGTACTTC
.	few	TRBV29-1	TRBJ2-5	CSASTGLETQYF	TGCAGCGCCTCAACAGGGTTGGAGACCCAGTACTTC
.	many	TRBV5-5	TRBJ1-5	CASSLFRGNQPQHF	TGTGCCAGCAGCTTGTTTCGGGGCAATCAGCCCCAGCATTTT
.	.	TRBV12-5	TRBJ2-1	CASGLVLGRGGLGEQFF	TGTGCTAGTGGTTTGGTACTTGGGAGGGGGGGATTAGGTGAGCAGTTCTTC
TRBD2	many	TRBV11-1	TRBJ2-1	CASSPPGLGEQFF	TGTGCCAGCAGCCCCCCGGGACTAGGGGAGCAGTTCTTC
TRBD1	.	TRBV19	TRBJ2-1	CASSISGTGPYNEQFF	TGTGCCAGTAGTATTTCAGGGACAGGCCCCTACAATGAGCAGTTCTTC
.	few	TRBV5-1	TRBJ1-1	CASSPTGHPAFF	TGCGCCAGCAGCCCTACAGGGCACCCGGCTTTCTTT
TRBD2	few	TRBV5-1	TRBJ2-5	CASSLEPSGYEETQYF	TGCGCCAGCAGCTTGGAGCCTAGCGGATATGAAGAGACCCAGTACTTC
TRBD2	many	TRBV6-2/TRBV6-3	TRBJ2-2	CASTQSRTSGNTGELFF	TGTGCCAGCACCCAGAGTCGGACTAGCGGTAACACCGGGGAGCTGTTTTTT
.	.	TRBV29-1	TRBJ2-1	CSADNNEQFF	TGCAGCGCCGACAACAATGAGCAGTTCTTC
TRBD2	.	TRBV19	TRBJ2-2	CASSSFAGGPTGELFF	TGTGCCAGTAGTTCCTTTGCGGGAGGGCCAACCGGGGAGCTGTTTTTT
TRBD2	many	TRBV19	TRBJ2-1	CASSITVREGSYNEQFF	TGTGCCAGTAGTATTACTGTGCGGGAGGGCTCCTACAATGAGCAGTTCTTC
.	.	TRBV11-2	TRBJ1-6	CASSFRQVSSYNSPLHF	TGTGCCAGCAGCTTCCGACAGGTTAGCTCCTATAATTCACCCCTCCACTTT
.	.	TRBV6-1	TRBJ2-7	CASTPGGLSSYEQYF	TGTGCCAGCACCCCGGGCGGGCTCAGCTCCTACGAGCAGTACTTC
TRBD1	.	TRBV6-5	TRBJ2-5	CASSYSTGIETQYF	TGTGCCAGCAGTTACTCGACAGGGATAGAGACCCAGTACTTC
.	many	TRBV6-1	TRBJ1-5	CASRSTVSNQPQHF	TGTGCCAGCAGATCTACAGTTAGCAATCAGCCCCAGCATTTT
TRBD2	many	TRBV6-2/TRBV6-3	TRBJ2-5	CASSYGLAGDRETQYF	TGTGCCAGCAGTTACGGTCTAGCGGGAGATCGAGAGACCCAGTACTTC
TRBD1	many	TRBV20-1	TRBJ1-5	CSARDSGTAFNQPQHF	TGCAGTGCTAGAGATAGCGGGACAGCCTTCAATCAGCCCCAGCATTTT
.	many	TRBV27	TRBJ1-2	CASSLSTGQGYGYTF	TGTGCCAGCAGTTTATCCACGGGGCAGGGCTATGGCTACACCTTC
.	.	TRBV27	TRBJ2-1	CASSLYAGSYNEQFF	TGTGCCAGCAGTTTATATGCGGGATCCTACAATGAGCAGTTCTTC
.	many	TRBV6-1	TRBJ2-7	CASSENLSSYEQYF	TGTGCCAGCAGTGAAAATCTTAGCTCCTACGAGCAGTACTTC
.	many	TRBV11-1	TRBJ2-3	CASSLVPGHWEYF	TGTGCCAGCAGCTTAGTACCCGGACACTGGGAGTATTTT
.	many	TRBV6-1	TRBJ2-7	CASKAGVIYEQYF	TGTGCCAGCAAGGCAGGGGTTATCTACGAGCAGTACTTC
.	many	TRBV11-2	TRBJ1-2	CASSLEGASNYGYTF	TGTGCCAGCAGCTTAGAGGGGGCGTCTAACTATGGCTACACCTTC
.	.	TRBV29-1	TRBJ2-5	CSVENRERETQYF	TGCAGCGTTGAGAACAGGGAGAGAGAGACCCAGTACTTC
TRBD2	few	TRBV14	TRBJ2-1	CASSVTPLAGGWFEQFF	TGTGCCAGCAGCGTAACCCCACTAGCGGGAGGATGGTTTGAGCAGTTCTTC
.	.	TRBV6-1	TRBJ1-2	CASTEAQGGVYTF	TGTGCCAGCACCGAGGCCCAAGGAGGGGTCTACACCTTC